This T cell receptor (beta chain) originates from a study of cytomegalovirus exposure and HLA in healthy donors. Findings of the study overall: It was reported that the classifier diagnosed cytomegalovirus status with high specificity and sensitivity in both the original and validation cohorts.

As concerns this clone: The antigen remains undetermined.

Germline CDR1 reads DFQATT; CDR2 reads SNEGSKA (reference sequence). The V end lost 2 bases, the J end lost 8 bases, and 10 bases lay between the germline ends. The CDR3 has 11 residues. The method was immunoSEQ multiplex PCR; TCRdb's version includes in-frame clones alone and lacks a portion of them. Of about 68,000 clones detected, 91% appear once; the ten largest clones hold about 3%. V usage is TRBV20-1 and J usage is TRBJ2-7; D ambiguous. This sequence originates from a man aged 18 to 35 in good health and CMV-seronegative. Source material: PBMCs. CDR3 in amino acids: CSARQEQQQYF. The CDR3 DNA reads TGCAGTGCTAGACAGGAACAACAGCAGTACTTC.